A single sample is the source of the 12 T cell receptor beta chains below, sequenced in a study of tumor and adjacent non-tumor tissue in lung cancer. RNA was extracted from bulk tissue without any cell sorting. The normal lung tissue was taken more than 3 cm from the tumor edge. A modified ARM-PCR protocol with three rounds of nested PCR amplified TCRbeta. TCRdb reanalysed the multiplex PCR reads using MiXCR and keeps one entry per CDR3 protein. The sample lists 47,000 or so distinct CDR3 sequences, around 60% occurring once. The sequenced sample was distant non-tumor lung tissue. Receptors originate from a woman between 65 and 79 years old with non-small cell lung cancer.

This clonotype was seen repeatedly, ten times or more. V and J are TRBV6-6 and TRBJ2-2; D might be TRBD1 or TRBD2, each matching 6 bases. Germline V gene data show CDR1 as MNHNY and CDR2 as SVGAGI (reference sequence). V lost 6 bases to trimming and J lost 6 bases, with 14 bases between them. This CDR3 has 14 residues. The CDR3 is CASRSNGGPGELFF. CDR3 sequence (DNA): TGTGCCAGCAGATCTAACGGGGGCCCCGGGGAGCTGTTTTTT.

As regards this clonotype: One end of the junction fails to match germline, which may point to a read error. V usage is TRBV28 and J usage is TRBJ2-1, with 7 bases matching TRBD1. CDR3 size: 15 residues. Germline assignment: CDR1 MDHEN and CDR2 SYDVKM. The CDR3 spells CASRSPGQRGNERFF. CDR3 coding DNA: TGTGCCAGCAGGTCCCCGGGACAGAGGGGCAATGAGCGGTTCTTC.

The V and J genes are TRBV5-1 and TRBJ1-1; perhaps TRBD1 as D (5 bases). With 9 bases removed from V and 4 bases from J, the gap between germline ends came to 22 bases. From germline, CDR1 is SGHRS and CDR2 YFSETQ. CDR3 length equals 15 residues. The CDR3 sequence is CANRTRLGQSTEAFF. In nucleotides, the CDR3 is TGCGCCAACAGGACGAGATTGGGGCAGAGCACTGAAGCTTTCTTT.

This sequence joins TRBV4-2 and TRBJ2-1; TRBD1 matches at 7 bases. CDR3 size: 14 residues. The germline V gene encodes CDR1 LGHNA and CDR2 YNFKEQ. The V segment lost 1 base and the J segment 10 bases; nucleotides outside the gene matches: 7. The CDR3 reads CASSQAVGGVEQFF. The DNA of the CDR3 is TGTGCCAGCAGCCAAGCCGTAGGGGGCGTGGAGCAGTTCTTC.

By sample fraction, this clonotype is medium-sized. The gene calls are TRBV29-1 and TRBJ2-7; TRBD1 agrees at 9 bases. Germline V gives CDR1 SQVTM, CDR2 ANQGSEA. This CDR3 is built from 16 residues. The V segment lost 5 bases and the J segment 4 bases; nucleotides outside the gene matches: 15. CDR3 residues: CSVISGTGSWEYEQYF. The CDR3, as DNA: TGCAGCGTTATCTCCGGGACAGGGTCTTGGGAGTACGAGCAGTACTTC.

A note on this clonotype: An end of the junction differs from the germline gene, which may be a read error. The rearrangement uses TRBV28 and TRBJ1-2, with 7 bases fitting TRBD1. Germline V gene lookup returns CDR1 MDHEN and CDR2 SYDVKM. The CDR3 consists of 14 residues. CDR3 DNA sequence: TGTGGCAGCAGTTCCGACAGGGCCGGCTATGGATACACCTTC. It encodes CGSSSDRAGYGYTF.

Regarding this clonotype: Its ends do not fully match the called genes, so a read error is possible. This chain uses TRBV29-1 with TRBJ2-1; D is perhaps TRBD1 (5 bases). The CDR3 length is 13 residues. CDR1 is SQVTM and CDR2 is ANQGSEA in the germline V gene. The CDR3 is CSLKWQGINELFF. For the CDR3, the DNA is TGCAGCCTAAAATGGCAGGGCATAAATGAGCTGTTCTTC.

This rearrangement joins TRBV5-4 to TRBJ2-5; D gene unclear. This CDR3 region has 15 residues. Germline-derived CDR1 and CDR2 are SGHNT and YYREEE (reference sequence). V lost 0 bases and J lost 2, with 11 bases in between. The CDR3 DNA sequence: TGTGCCAGCAGCTTGGTGGGGATACCTCAAGAGACCCAGTACTTC. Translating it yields CASSLVGIPQETQYF.

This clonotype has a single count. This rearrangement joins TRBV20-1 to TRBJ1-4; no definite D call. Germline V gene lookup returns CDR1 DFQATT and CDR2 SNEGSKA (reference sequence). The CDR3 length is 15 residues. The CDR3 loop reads CRARASASGSEKLFF. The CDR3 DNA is TGCAGAGCGCGGGCCAGCGCATCCGGGAGTGAAAAACTGTTTTTT.

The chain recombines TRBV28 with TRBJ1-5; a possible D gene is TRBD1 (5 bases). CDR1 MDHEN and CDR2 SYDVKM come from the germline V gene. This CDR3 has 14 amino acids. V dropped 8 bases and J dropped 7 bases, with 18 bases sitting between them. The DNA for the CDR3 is TGTGCCAGCGATACCTGGGGGGAGGGACAGCCCCAGCATTTT. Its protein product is CASDTWGEGQPQHF.

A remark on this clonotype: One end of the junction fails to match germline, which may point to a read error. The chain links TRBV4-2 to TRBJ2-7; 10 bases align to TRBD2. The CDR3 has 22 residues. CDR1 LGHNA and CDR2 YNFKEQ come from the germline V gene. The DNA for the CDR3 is TGTGTCAGCAGCCAAGTTTTCATCAAATTACTAGCGGGATTACCGAGCTCTTACGAGCGGTACTTC. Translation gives CVSSQVFIKLLAGLPSSYERYF.

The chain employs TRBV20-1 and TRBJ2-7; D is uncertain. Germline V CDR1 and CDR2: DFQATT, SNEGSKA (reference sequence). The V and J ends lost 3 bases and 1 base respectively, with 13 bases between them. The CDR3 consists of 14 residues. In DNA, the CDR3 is TGCAGTGCTAGTGCCCTTATTGGTTCCTACGAGCAGTACTTC. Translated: CSASALIGSYEQYF.